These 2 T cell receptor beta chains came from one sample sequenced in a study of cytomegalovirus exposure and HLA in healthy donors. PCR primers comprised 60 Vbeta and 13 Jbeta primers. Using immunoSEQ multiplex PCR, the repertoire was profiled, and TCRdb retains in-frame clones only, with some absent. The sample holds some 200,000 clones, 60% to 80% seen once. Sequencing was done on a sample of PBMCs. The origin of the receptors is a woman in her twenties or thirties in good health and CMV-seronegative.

Here the CDR3 reads CASSQSDIPGNTIYF. In DNA, the CDR3 is TGCGCCAGCAGTCAATCGGACATTCCGGGAAACACCATATATTTT. J is TRBJ1-3 and V is TRBV23-1, with D possibly TRBD1 on 5 matching bases. TRBV23-1 qualifies as an ORF whose function is uncertain. The CDR3 consists of 15 residues. Trimming stripped 0 bases from V and 4 bases from J, with 10 bases between.

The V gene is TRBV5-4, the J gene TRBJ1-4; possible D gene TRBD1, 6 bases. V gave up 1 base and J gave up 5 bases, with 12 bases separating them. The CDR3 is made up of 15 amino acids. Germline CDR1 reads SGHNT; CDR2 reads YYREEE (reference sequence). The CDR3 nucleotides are TGTGCCAGCAGCTTGACCGCAGGGGTCAATGAAAAACTGTTTTTT. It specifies CASSLTAGVNEKLFF.